This T cell receptor beta chain was obtained from a study of T-cell reconstitution after alpha-beta-depleted transplantation in children. The authors prepared the TCRbeta library with unique molecular identifiers. TCRdb analysed the PCR reads with MiXCR anew, one entry per CDR3 protein. This table has about 480,000 distinct CDR3 sequences, around 12% appearing once. Ten or more counts support this clonotype. V trimming: 4 bases; J trimming: 5 bases; junction bases outside the gene matches: 9. Germline CDR1 SGDLS, CDR2 YYNGEE. This CDR3 is 14 amino acids long. The receptor was isolated from a human donor who donated a stem cell graft to a child with combined immunodeficiency. The rearrangement links TRBV9 to TRBJ2-7; 7 nucleotides agree with TRBD1. The sample in question was PBMCs from the stem cell graft donor, obtained from the stem cell graft. Written as DNA, the CDR3 is TGTGCCAGCAGCTCGGGACAGCTAAGCGACGAGCAGTACTTC. As protein: CASSSGQLSDEQYF. The whole variable domain, filled in from reference TRBV9 and TRBJ2-7, reads DSGVTQTPKHLITATGQRVTLRCSPRSGDLSVYWYQQSLDQGLQFLIQYYNGEERAKGNILERFSAQQFPDLHSELNLSSLELGDSALYFCASSSGQLSDEQYFGPGTRLTVT.